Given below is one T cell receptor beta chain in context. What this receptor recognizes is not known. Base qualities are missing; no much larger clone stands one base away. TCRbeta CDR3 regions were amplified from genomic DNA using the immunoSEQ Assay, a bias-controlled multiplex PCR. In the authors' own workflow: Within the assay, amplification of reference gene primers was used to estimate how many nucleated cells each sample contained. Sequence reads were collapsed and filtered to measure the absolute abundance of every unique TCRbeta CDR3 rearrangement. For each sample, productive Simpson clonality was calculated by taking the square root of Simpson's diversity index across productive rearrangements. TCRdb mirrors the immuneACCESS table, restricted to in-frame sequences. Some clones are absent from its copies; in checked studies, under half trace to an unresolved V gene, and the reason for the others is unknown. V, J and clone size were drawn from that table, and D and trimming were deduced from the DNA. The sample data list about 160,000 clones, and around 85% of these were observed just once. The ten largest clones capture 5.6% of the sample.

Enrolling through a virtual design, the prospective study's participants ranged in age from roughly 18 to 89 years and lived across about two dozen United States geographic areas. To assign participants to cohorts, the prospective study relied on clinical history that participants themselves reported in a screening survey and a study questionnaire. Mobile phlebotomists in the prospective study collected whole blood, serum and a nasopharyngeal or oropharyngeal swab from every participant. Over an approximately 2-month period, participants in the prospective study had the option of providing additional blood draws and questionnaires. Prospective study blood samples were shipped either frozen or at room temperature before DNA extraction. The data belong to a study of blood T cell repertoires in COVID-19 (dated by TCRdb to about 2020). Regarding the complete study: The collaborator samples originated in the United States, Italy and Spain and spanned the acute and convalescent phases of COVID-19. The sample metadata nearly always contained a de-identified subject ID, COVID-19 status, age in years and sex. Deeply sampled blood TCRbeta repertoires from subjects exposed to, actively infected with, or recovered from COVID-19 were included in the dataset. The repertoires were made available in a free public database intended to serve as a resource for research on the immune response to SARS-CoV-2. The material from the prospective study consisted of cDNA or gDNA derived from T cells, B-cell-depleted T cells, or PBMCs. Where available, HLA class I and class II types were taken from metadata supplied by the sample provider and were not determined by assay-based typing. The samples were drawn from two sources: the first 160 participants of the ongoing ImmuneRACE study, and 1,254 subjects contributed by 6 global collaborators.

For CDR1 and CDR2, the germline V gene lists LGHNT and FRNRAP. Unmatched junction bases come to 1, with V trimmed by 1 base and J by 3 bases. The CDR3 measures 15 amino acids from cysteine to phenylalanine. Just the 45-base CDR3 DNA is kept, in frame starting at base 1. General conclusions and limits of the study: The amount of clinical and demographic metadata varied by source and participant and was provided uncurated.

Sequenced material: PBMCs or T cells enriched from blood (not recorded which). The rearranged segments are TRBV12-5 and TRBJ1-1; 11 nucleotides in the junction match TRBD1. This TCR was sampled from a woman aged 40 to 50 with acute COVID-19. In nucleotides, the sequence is TGTGCTAGTGGTTTGGGGACAGGGGGCGACACTGAAGCTTTCTTT. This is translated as CASGLGTGGDTEAFF. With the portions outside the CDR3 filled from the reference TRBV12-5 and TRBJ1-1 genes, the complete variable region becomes DARVTQTPRHKVTEMGQEVTMRCQPILGHNTVFWYRQTMMQGLELLAYFRNRAPLDDSGMPKDRFSAEMPDATLATLKIQPSEPRDSAVYFCASGLGTGGDTEAFFGQGTRLTVV.